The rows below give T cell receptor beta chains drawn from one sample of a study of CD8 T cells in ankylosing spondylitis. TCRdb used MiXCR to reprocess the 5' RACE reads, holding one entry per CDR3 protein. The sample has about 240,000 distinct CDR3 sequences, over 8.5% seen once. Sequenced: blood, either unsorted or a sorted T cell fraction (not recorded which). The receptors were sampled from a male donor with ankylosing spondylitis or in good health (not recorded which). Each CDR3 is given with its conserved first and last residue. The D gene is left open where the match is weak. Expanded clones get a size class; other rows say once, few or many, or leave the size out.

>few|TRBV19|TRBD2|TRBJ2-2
TGTGCCAGTAGTATCGCTAGCGGGAGTTTTGGTACCGGGGAGCTGTTTTTT
CASSIASGSFGTGELFF
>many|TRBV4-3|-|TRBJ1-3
TGCGCCAGCAGCCAAGGGCGGGGGGGCACAAACACCATATATTTT
CASSQGRGGTNTIYF
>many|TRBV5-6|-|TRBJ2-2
TGTGCCAGCAGCTTCGGGGGGCCTGGCCCCGGGGAGCTGTTTTTT
CASSFGGPGPGELFF
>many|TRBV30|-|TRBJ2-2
TGTGCCTACCAAACTCATCCAAACACCGGGGAGCTGTTTTTT
CAYQTHPNTGELFF
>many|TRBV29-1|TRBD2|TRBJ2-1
TGCAGCGTCCCCACGGCCGGGGGGATCTACAATGAGCAGTTCTTC
CSVPTAGGIYNEQFF
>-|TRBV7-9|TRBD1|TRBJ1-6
TGTGCCAGCAGCTCGGGAAGGACAGGGGGCTTTTCACCCCTCCACTTT
CASSSGRTGGFSPLHF
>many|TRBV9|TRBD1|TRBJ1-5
TGTGCCAGCAGCGTAGAGGCAGGGGGTCAGCCCCAGCATTTT
CASSVEAGGQPQHF
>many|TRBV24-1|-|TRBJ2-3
TGTGCCACCAGAGGAGGGCTGGGCAACACAGATACGCAGTATTTT
CATRGGLGNTDTQYF
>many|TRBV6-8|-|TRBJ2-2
TGTGCCAGCCCCAGGGGCCTGACCGGGGAGCTGTTTTTT
CASPRGLTGELFF
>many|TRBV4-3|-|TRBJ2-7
TGCGCCAGCAGCCATAAAGAGGGCGGCCGAGAATACGAGCAGTACTTC
CASSHKEGGREYEQYF
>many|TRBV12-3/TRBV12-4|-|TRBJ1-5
TGTGCCAGCAGTGCCCTGGGGCCCTATCAGCCCCAGCATTTT
CASSALGPYQPQHF
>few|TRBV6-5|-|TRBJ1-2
TGTGCCAGCAGTTACTCGTTCTCTGAGGGCTACACCTTC
CASSYSFSEGYTF
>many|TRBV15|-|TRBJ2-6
TGTGCCACCAGCAGAGGGGAGATTGGGGCCAACGTCCTGACTTTC
CATSRGEIGANVLTF
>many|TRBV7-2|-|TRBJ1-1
TGTGCCAGCTGCAAACAGAAGAACACTGAAGCTTTCTTT
CASCKQKNTEAFF
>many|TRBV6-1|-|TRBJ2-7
TGTGCCAGCAGAGAGACAGCCTCTCCGGGAGAGCAGTACTTC
CASRETASPGEQYF
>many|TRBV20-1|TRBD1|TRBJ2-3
TGCAGTGCTATACCCGGGACAGGCCGCGGCACAGATACGCAGTATTTT
CSAIPGTGRGTDTQYF
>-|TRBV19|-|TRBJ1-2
TGTGCCAGTAGCTCAGGGTCGATGGGCTACTCCTTC
CASSSGSMGYSF
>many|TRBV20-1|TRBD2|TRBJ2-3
TGCAGTGCTAACCCCGGCGGGAGAGGCACAGATACGCAGTATTTT
CSANPGGRGTDTQYF
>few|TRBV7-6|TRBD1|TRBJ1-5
TGTGCCAGCAGCTCCGGACAGGGCGCGGGACCCCAGCATTTT
CASSSGQGAGPQHF
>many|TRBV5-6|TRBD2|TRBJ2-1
TGTGCCAGCAGCTCCACCGGGACTAGCGGAGACAATGAGCAGTTCTTC
CASSSTGTSGDNEQFF
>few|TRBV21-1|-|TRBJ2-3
TGTGCCAGCAGCAAAGGGACCAGCGGGAGAACAGATACGCAGTATTTT
CASSKGTSGRTDTQYF
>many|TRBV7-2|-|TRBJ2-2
TGTGCCAGCAGCTCTCGACAGACCAAGTACACCGGGGAGCTGTTTTTT
CASSSRQTKYTGELFF
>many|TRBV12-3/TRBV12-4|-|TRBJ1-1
TGTGCCAGCAGCCCCGTGGGTATGAACACTGAAGCTTTCTTT
CASSPVGMNTEAFF
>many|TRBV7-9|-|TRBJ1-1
TGTGCCAGCCTGGACACAATGAACACTGAAGCTTTCTTT
CASLDTMNTEAFF
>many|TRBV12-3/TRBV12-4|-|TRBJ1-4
TGTGCCAGCAGTTTAAGGTCTGAGGGGGAAAAACTGTTTTTT
CASSLRSEGEKLFF
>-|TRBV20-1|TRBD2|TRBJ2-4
TGCAGGGCCCAGGCTCCGGGACTAGTTGATTACATTCAGTACTTC
CRAQAPGLVDYIQYF
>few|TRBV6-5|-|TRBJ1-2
TGTGCCAGCAGTTACTCCCCGAGGATTAACTATGGCTACACCTTC
CASSYSPRINYGYTF
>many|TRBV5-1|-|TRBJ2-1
TGCGCCAGCAGCTTGGACCCGCGCCGGGGCAATGAGCAGTTCTTC
CASSLDPRRGNEQFF
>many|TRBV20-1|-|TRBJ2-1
TGCAGTGTTTGGCCCAACAATCAGCAGTTCTTC
CSVWPNNQQFF
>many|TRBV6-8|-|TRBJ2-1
TGTGCCAGTGAATGGACTTGCCTTTACAATGAGCAGTTCTTC
CASEWTCLYNEQFF
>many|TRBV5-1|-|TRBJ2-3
TGCGCCAGCGGCACAAGGGGCACCACAGATACGCAGTATTTT
CASGTRGTTDTQYF
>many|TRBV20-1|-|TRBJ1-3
TGCAGTGCTATTGATATGGCTACCACTTACCCTCCCATCTTAGGAAACACCATATATTTT
CSAIDMATTYPPILGNTIYF
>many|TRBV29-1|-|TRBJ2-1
TGCAGCGTTGAGTCCGGTAGGTTGGGTGAGCAGTTCTTC
CSVESGRLGEQFF
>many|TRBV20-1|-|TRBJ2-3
TGCAGTGCTCCTCGGACTGAGACAGATACGCAGTATTTT
CSAPRTETDTQYF
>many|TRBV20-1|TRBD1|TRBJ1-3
TGCAGTGCTAACCGACAGGGTAGGAACACCATATATTTT
CSANRQGRNTIYF
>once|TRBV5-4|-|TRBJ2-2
TGTGCCAGCAGCCCTGGTCGGTGGCCCACCGGGGAGCTGTTTTTT
CASSPGRWPTGELFF
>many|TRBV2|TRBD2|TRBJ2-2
TGTGCCAGCAAGGGGAGCGGGGGCGACACCGGGGAGCTGTTTTTT
CASKGSGGDTGELFF
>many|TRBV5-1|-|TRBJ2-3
TGCGCCAGCAGCTTGACAGGACTGACAACAGATACGCAGTATTTT
CASSLTGLTTDTQYF
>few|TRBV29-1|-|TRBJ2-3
TGCAGCGTCAAATTATCCACAGATACGCAGTATTTT
CSVKLSTDTQYF
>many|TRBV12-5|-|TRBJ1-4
TGTGCTAGTGGTGGCTCTAGGGGTGATGAAAAACTGTTTTTT
CASGGSRGDEKLFF
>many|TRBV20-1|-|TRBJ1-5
TGCAGTGCTAGAGGGAGTCGGCAGGGCGAGAGCAATCAGCCCCAGCATTTT
CSARGSRQGESNQPQHF
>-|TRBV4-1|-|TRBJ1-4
TGCGCCAGCAGCCTTGACAGGTTTGCAACTAATGAAAAACTGTTTTTT
CASSLDRFATNEKLFF
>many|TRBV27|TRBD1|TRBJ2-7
TGTGCCAGCAGTTACCGTCAATTCAGGGGGATTGGTGACGAGCAGTACTTC
CASSYRQFRGIGDEQYF
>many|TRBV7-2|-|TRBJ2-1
TGTGCCAGCAGCCCGGGTGGTGGGACTGCTTACAATGAGCAGTTCTTC
CASSPGGGTAYNEQFF
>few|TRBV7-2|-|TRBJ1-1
TGTGCCAGCAGCCCGGGGCGGGCAGGACGCACTGAAGCTTTCTTT
CASSPGRAGRTEAFF
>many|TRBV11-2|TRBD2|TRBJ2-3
TGTGCCAGCAGCTCCGGGACTAGCGGTACGCAGTATTTT
CASSSGTSGTQYF
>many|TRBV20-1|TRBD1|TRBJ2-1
TGCAGTGCTCCGGGACAGGGGAGGAATGAGCAGTTCTTC
CSAPGQGRNEQFF
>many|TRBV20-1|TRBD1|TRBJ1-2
TGCAGTCTAACCCTGATCGACAGGGAGAGTGGCTACACCTTC
CSLTLIDRESGYTF
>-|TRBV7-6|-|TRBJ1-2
TGTGCCAGCAGCGTCGCCGGAAATGATAACTATGGCTACACCTTC
CASSVAGNDNYGYTF
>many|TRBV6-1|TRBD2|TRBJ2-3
TGTGCCAGCAGGTCCGGGACTAGCGGAGATACGCAGTATTTT
CASRSGTSGDTQYF
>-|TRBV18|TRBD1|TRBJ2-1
TGTGCCAGCTCACCCCTGGGACAGGGGGCCGGTGAGCAGTTCTTC
CASSPLGQGAGEQFF
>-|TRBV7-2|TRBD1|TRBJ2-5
TGTGCCAGCAGCTATCGTGACAGGGTCCTCCAAGAGACCCAGTACTTC
CASSYRDRVLQETQYF
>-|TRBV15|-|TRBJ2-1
TGTGCCACCAGCAGACACACTAGATTAGAGTCGGGTGAGCAGTTCTTC
CATSRHTRLESGEQFF